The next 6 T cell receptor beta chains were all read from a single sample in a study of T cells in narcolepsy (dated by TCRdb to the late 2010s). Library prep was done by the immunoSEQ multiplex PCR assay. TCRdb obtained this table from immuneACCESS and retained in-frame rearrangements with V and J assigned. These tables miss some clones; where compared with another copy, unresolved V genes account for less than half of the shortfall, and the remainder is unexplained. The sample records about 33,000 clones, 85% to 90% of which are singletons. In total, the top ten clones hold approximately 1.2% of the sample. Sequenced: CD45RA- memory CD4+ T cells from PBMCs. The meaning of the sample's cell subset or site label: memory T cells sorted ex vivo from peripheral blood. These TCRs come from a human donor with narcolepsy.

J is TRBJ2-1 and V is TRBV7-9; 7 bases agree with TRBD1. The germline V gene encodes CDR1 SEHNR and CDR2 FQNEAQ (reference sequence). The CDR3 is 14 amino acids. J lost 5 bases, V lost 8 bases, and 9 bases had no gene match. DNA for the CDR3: TGTGCCAGCTTACTGGGACAGCCCAACAATGAGCAGTTCTTC. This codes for CASLLGQPNNEQFF.

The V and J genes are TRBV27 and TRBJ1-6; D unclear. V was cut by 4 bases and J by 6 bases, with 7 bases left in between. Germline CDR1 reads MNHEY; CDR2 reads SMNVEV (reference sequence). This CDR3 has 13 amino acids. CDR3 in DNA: TGTGCCAGCAGTTCAATGAGTAATTCACCCCTCCACTTT. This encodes CASSSMSNSPLHF.

Here the CDR3 reads CASSLGPGTGELFF. CDR3 coding DNA: TGTGCCAGCAGTTTGGGGCCCGGCACCGGGGAGCTGTTTTTT. The V and J genes are TRBV28 and TRBJ2-2, with D possibly matching TRBD1 (5 bases). Germline lookup yields CDR1 MDHEN and CDR2 SYDVKM. Trimming took off 3 bases at V and 4 bases at J, with 9 bases between the two ends. The CDR3 is made up of 14 amino acids.

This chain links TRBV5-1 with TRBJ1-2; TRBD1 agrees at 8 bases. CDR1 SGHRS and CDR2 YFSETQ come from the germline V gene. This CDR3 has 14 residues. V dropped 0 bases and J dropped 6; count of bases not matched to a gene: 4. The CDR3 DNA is TGCGCCAGCAGCTTGGGACAGGGGATGGATGGCTACACCTTC. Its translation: CASSLGQGMDGYTF.

CDR3 bases: TGTGCCAGTATCGACAGGAGGAGCAATCAGCCCCAGCATTTT. Translating it yields CASIDRRSNQPQHF. This rearrangement joins TRBV19 to TRBJ1-5; TRBD1 might be the D (6 bases). The V gene lost 7 bases and the J gene lost 1 base, with 11 bases spanning the gap. The CDR3 sequence is 14 residues long. The germline V gene encodes CDR1 LNHDA and CDR2 SQIVND (reference sequence).

CDR3 coding DNA: TGTGCCAGCAGCGGAATGGGGGAGCTGTTTTTT. Its translation is CASSGMGELFF. The chain links TRBV11-3 to TRBJ2-2; no clear D gene. The CDR3 is 11 amino acids. V was trimmed by 5 bases and J by 8 bases, leaving 6 bases between them. CDR1 is SGHNT, CDR2 YENEEA, per germline.